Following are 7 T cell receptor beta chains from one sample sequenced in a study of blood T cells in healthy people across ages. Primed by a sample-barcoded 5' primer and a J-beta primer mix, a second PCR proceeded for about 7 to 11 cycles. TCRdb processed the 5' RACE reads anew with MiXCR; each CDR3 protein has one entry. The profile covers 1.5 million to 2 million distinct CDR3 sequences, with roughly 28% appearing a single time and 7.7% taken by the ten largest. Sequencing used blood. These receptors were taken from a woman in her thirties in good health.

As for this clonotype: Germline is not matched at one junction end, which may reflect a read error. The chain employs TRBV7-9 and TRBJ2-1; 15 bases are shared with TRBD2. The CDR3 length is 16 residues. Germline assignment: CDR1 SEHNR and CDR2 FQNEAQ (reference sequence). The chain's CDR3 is CAGSLGLAGGYNEQFF. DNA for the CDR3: TGTGCCGGCAGCTTGGGACTAGCGGGAGGATATAATGAGCAGTTCTTC.

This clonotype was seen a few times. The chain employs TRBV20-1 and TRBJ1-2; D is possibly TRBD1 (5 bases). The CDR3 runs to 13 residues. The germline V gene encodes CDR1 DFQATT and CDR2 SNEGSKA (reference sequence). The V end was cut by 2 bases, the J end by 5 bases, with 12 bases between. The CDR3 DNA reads TGCAGTGCTAGAACCGGGACTGTTTATGGCTACACCTTC. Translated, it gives CSARTGTVYGYTF.

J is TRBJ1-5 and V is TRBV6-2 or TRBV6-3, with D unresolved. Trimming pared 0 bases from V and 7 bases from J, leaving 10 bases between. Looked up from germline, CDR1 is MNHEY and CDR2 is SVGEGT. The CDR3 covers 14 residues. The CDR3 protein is CASSYSAKQQPQHF. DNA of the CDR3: TGTGCCAGCAGTTACTCGGCGAAACAGCAGCCCCAGCATTTT.

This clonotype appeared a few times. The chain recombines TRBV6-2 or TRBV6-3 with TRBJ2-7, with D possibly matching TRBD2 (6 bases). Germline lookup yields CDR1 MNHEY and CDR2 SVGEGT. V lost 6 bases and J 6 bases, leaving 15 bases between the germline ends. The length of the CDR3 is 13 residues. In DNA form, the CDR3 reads TGTGCCAGCAGGCGGGACCAAGGAGGCGAGCAGTACTTC. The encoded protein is CASRRDQGGEQYF.

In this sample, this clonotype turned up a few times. CDR3 nucleotides: TGTGCCAGCAGGGGACACACGAACACTGAAGCTTTCTTT. Protein: CASRGHTNTEAFF. The gene calls are TRBV6-5 and TRBJ1-1, with D possibly TRBD1 on 6 matching bases. V dropped 6 bases and J dropped 1 base, with 9 bases sitting between them. CDR3 length: 13 residues. The germline V gene encodes CDR1 MNHEY and CDR2 SVGAGI.

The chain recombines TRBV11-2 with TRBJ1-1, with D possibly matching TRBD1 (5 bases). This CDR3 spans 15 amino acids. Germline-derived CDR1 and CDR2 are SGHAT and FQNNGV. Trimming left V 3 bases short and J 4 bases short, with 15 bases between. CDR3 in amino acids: CASSLGRAPSTEAFF. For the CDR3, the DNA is TGTGCCAGCAGCTTGGGCAGGGCCCCTTCCACTGAAGCTTTCTTT.

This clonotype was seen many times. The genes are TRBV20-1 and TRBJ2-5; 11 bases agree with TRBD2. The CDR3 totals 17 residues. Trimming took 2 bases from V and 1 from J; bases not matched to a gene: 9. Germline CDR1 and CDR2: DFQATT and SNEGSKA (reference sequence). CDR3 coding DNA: TGCAGTGCTAGAACTCTCTTAGCGGGAGGGTTCCAAGAGACCCAGTACTTC. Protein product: CSARTLLAGGFQETQYF.